What follows are 20 T cell receptor beta chains derived from one specimen sequenced in a study of cytomegalovirus exposure and HLA in healthy donors. PCR primers comprised 60 Vbeta and 13 Jbeta primers. The table came from immunoSEQ multiplex PCR; TCRdb's copy has only in-frame clones and leaves some out. The data contain around 160,000 clones, 75% of them singletons. Source material: PBMCs. Source of these receptors: a middle-aged woman in good health and CMV-seropositive.

For this clone: The same CDR3 arises from other DNA sequences in this sample as well. The genes are TRBV18 and TRBJ1-1; TRBD1 is a possible D gene (6 bases). Trimming shortened V by 3 bases and J by 2 bases, and 10 bases separated the two germline ends. This CDR3 contains 14 residues. Germline V lookup: CDR1 KGHSH, CDR2 LQKENI. The CDR3 nucleotides read TGTGCCAGCTCACCGACAGGAACCAACACTGAAGCTTTCTTT. Its translation: CASSPTGTNTEAFF.

V is TRBV7-3 and J is TRBJ2-7, with D perhaps matching TRBD2 (5 bases). With 4 bases removed from V and 6 bases from J, the gap between germline ends came to 13 bases. The CDR3 has 13 amino acids. From germline, CDR1 is SGHTA and CDR2 FQGTGA. The CDR3, as DNA: TGTGCCAGCAGCTCCGAAATAGCGAGCGAGCAGTACTTC. Protein product: CASSSEIASEQYF.

This sequence joins TRBV7-9 and TRBJ2-7, with unresolved D. The CDR3 runs to 14 residues. Trimming pared 1 base from V and 6 bases from J, leaving 13 bases between. Per the germline V gene, CDR1 is SEHNR and CDR2 is FQNEAQ (reference sequence). CDR3 nucleotides: TGTGCCAGCAGCTTAGATTCCAGGAATAGCGAGCAGTACTTC. Translated, it gives CASSLDSRNSEQYF.

The rearrangement uses TRBV7-9 and TRBJ2-7; TRBD1 agrees at 9 bases. The CDR3 contains 16 residues. With V trimmed by 1 base and J by 0 bases, 4 bases remained unmatched. CDR1 is SEHNR, CDR2 FQNEAQ, per germline (reference sequence). CDR3 sequence (DNA): TGTGCCAGCAGCTTAGTCGAGACAGGGGGCTCCTACGAGCAGTACTTC. It encodes CASSLVETGGSYEQYF. The whole variable domain, remainder taken from reference TRBV7-9 and TRBJ2-7, is DTGVSQNPRHKITKRGQNVTFRCDPISEHNRLYWYRQTLGQGPEFLTYFQNEAQLEKSRLLSDRFSAERPKGSFSTLEIQRTEQGDSAMYLCASSLVETGGSYEQYFGPGTRLTVT.

This clone showed up just a few times. The chain has TRBV6-5 and TRBJ2-7, with a possible D match to TRBD1 (6 bases). Deletions cut 6 bases from V and 3 bases from J, with 12 bases between. The germline V gene has CDR1 MNHEY and CDR2 SVGAGI. The CDR3 runs 13 residues. The chain's CDR3 is CASRGAGVYEQYF. For the CDR3, the DNA is TGTGCCAGCAGAGGGGCAGGGGTCTACGAGCAGTACTTC.

This sequence joins TRBV19 and TRBJ2-1; no clear D gene. Looked up from germline, CDR1 is LNHDA and CDR2 is SQIVND (reference sequence). The ends were cut back, 1 base at V and 6 bases at J, with 7 bases in the middle. This CDR3 has 13 residues. The CDR3 DNA is TGTGCCAGTAGTATAGCCTCTGTCAATGAGCAGTTCTTC. It translates to CASSIASVNEQFF.

The genes are TRBV11-2 and TRBJ2-5, with D hard to call. The CDR3 is 13 amino acids. The germline V gene has CDR1 SGHAT and CDR2 FQNNGV. V was pared by 1 base and J by 2 bases, with 5 bases between. The CDR3 spells CASSLVIQETQYF. The CDR3 DNA is TGTGCCAGCAGCTTAGTTATTCAAGAGACCCAGTACTTC. Looking up the rest from reference TRBV11-2 and TRBJ2-5 gives the full variable domain: EAGVAQSPRYKIIEKRQSVAFWCNPISGHATLYWYQQILGQGPKLLIQFQNNGVVDDSQLPKDRFSAERLKGVDSTLKIQPAKLEDSAVYLCASSLVIQETQYFGPGTRLLVL.

This chain links TRBV5-1 with TRBJ2-7; D not certain. The CDR3 extends over 17 amino acids. Germline V gives CDR1 SGHRS, CDR2 YFSETQ. V gave up 4 bases and J gave up 2 bases, with 22 bases separating them. CDR3 coding DNA: TGCGCCAGCAGCCAGGCTATCAACCCGTATTATACCTACGAGCAGTACTTC. This encodes CASSQAINPYYTYEQYF. The variable domain in full, completed from reference TRBV5-1 and TRBJ2-7, reads KAGVTQTPRYLIKTRGQQVTLSCSPISGHRSVSWYQQTPGQGLQFLFEYFSETQRNKGNFPGRFSGRQFSNSRSEMNVSTLELGDSALYLCASSQAINPYYTYEQYFGPGTRLTVT.

The V gene is TRBV7-8, the J gene TRBJ2-5; the match to TRBD1 covers 8 bases. The tail of the sequence fits TRBJ2-7 better, so the J call may be wrong. From germline, CDR1 is SGHVS and CDR2 FQNEAQ. CDR3 length: 13 amino acids. CDR3 DNA sequence: TGTGCCAGCAGCGTGGGACAGGTGGCCGAGCAGTACTTC. Translation gives CASSVGQVAEQYF.

The genes are TRBV5-1 and TRBJ1-1; D is uncertain. Germline lookup yields CDR1 SGHRS and CDR2 YFSETQ. The CDR3 has 13 residues. V lost 4 bases to trimming and J lost 2 bases, with 9 bases between them. The CDR3 reads CASSPQTNTEAFF. The DNA for the CDR3 is TGCGCCAGCAGCCCGCAGACAAACACTGAAGCTTTCTTT.

The V gene is TRBV11-2, the J gene TRBJ1-1; D possibly corresponds to TRBD1 (6 bases). The V gene lost 5 bases and the J gene lost 4 bases, with 11 bases spanning the gap. The CDR3 is made up of 13 amino acids. From germline, CDR1 is SGHAT and CDR2 FQNNGV. The CDR3 spells CASSLTGLTEAFF. CDR3 DNA: TGTGCCAGCAGCCTCACAGGGCTCACTGAAGCTTTCTTT. Full variable domain (remainder filled in from reference TRBV11-2 and TRBJ1-1): EAGVAQSPRYKIIEKRQSVAFWCNPISGHATLYWYQQILGQGPKLLIQFQNNGVVDDSQLPKDRFSAERLKGVDSTLKIQPAKLEDSAVYLCASSLTGLTEAFFGQGTRLTVV.

This chain joins TRBV9 and TRBJ1-3; possibly TRBD1 for D (5 bases). Germline V gives CDR1 SGDLS, CDR2 YYNGEE. Trimming shortened V by 0 bases and J by 3 bases, and 7 bases separated the two germline ends. This CDR3 contains 14 residues. CDR3 sequence: CASSVARDGNTIYF. The CDR3 DNA is TGTGCCAGCAGCGTAGCCAGGGATGGAAACACCATATATTTT.

The rearrangement joins TRBV27 to TRBJ1-1, with D maybe TRBD1 (6 bases). The germline gives CDR1 MNHEY, CDR2 SMNVEV (reference sequence). CDR3 size: 13 residues. V lost 6 bases and J 8 bases, leaving 16 bases between the germline ends. The CDR3 nucleotides are TGTGCCAGCAGAGGGGGACAAAGCCGGGAAGCTTTCTTT. Encoded protein: CASRGGQSREAFF.

The chain is built from TRBV15 and TRBJ1-4; D uncertain. The ends were cut back, 5 bases at V and 1 base at J, with 11 bases in the middle. This CDR3 region has 15 residues. Germline V gene lookup returns CDR1 LNHNV and CDR2 YYDKDF (reference sequence). CDR3 sequence: CATSWRFETNEKLFF. The CDR3 DNA reads as TGTGCCACCAGCTGGAGGTTTGAAACTAATGAAAAACTGTTTTTT. The entire variable domain, with the rest obtained from reference TRBV15 and TRBJ1-4, is as follows: DAMVIQNPRYQVTQFGKPVTLSCSQTLNHNVMYWYQQKSSQAPKLLFHYYDKDFNNEADTPDNFQSRRPNTSFCFLDIRSPGLGDTAMYLCATSWRFETNEKLFFGSGTQLSVL.

The sample holds a few counts of this clone. This chain links TRBV6-5 with TRBJ2-6; 7 nucleotides match TRBD2. Germline CDR1 is MNHEY and CDR2 is SVGAGI. Trimming removed 9 bases from V and 2 bases from J; junction bases left unmatched: 4. This CDR3 has 14 amino acids. CDR3 sequence (DNA): TGTGCCAGTTGGACTAGTACTGGGGCCAACGTCCTGACTTTC. Encoded protein: CASWTSTGANVLTF.

The V call is TRBV10-3, the J call TRBJ1-2, with TRBD1 matching 8 bases. This CDR3 is 15 amino acids long. Germline V gene lookup returns CDR1 ENHRY and CDR2 SYGVKD. Germline trimming cut 8 bases from V and 6 bases from J; bases unmatched to any gene: 14. The CDR3 sequence: CAISGQGARNHGYTF. CDR3 in DNA: TGTGCCATCTCGGGGCAGGGGGCGCGTAATCATGGCTACACCTTC.

This chain links TRBV5-4 with TRBJ2-2; 8 nucleotides agree with TRBD1. This CDR3 is 15 amino acids long. The junction had 5 bases not matched to a gene; V was cut back by 5 bases and J by 2 bases. Germline values: CDR1 SGHNT, CDR2 YYREEE (reference sequence). CDR3 in DNA: TGTGCCAGCAGAAAGACAGGGGCCAACACCGGGGAGCTGTTTTTT. It codes for CASRKTGANTGELFF.

As for this clone: An end of the junction differs from the germline gene, which may be a read error. The rearrangement joins TRBV7-7 to TRBJ2-7, with 7 bases identical to TRBD2. Germline values: CDR1 SSHAT, CDR2 FNYEAQ (reference sequence). The CDR3 runs 14 residues. In nucleotides, the CDR3 is TGTGCTAGCAGCTCTTCCCCGGGGAGGGGCGAGCAGTACTTC. It translates to CASSSSPGRGEQYF.

The CDR3 DNA reads as TGTGCCGGCAGCAGGGGGTTACCCTACGAGCAGTACTTC. Its protein is CAGSRGLPYEQYF. The chain employs TRBV30 and TRBJ2-7, with 7 bases lining up with TRBD1. Looked up from germline, CDR1 is GTSNPN and CDR2 is SVGIG (reference sequence). The CDR3 has 13 residues. The V segment lost 8 bases and the J segment 2 bases; nucleotides outside the gene matches: 9.

The V call is TRBV19, the J call TRBJ2-3; 7 nucleotides line up with TRBD2. Germline V gene sequence: CDR1 LNHDA, CDR2 SQIVND (reference sequence). Unmatched junction bases numbered 2, after V lost 5 bases and J lost 3 bases. This CDR3 is built from 13 residues. The CDR3 DNA reads as TGTGCCAGTAGTCGGACTAGAACAGATACGCAGTATTTT. Translation: CASSRTRTDTQYF.